This T cell receptor (beta chain) was recorded in a study of blood T cell repertoires in COVID-19. Study details: T cells, B-cell-depleted T cells, or PBMCs provided the cDNA or gDNA that served as material.

This clone was seen only a few times. Generated by immunoSEQ multiplex PCR, the TCRdb table keeps only in-frame clones and is missing some. The data show approximately 150,000 clones, with approximately 82% seen just once and approximately 18% held by the top ten. Germline CDR1 reads SGHDT; CDR2 reads YYEEEE. The trim removed 4 bases at V and 5 bases at J, leaving 7 bases unmatched. There are 16 residues in the CDR3. The sequence came from a woman between 65 and 79 years old who had recovered from COVID-19. This rearrangement joins TRBV5-6 to TRBJ1-6; 9 bases align to TRBD1. Input material: peripheral blood. The CDR3 protein is CASSPRTGADNSPLHF. The DNA of the CDR3 is TGTGCCAGCAGCCCACGGACAGGGGCGGATAATTCACCCCTCCACTTT.